This T cell receptor beta chain was retrieved from a study of spatial heterogeneity in lung cancer. This CDR3 has 14 amino acids. Germline V gene data show CDR1 as SGHKS and CDR2 as YYEKEE (reference sequence). Trimming removed 2 bases at V and 7 bases at J, with 13 bases between. The time point denotes: blood at routine non-recurrence follow-up after resection. In each case, whole RNA from tumor, nontumor lung or frozen PBMC was sequenced unsorted. TCRdb recomputed calls from the 5' RACE reads with MiXCR, one row per CDR3 protein. The sample consists of approximately 93,000 distinct CDR3 sequences, roughly a fifth of them appearing once.

The sequencing used PBMCs, collected at follow-up. The TCR comes from a male donor with early-stage non-small cell lung cancer. The rearrangement links TRBV5-5 to TRBJ1-5; weak D call: TRBD1 (5 bases). The CDR3 sequence: CASSLVQGDQPQHF. The CDR3 region has the DNA TGTGCCAGCAGCTTAGTTCAGGGAGACCAGCCCCAGCATTTT.